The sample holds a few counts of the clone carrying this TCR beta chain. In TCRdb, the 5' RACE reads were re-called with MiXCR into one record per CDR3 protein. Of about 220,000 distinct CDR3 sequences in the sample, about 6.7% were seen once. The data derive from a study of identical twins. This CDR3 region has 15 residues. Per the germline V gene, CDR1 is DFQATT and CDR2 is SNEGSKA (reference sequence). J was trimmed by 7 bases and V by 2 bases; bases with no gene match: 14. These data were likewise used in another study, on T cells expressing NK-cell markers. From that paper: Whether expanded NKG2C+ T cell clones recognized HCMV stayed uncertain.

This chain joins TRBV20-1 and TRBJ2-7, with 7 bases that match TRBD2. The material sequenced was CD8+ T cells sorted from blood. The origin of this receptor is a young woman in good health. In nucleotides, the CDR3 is TGCAGTGCTAGATCGCTAGCGGAAGCGTTGGGGGAGCAGTACTTC. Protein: CSARSLAEALGEQYF.